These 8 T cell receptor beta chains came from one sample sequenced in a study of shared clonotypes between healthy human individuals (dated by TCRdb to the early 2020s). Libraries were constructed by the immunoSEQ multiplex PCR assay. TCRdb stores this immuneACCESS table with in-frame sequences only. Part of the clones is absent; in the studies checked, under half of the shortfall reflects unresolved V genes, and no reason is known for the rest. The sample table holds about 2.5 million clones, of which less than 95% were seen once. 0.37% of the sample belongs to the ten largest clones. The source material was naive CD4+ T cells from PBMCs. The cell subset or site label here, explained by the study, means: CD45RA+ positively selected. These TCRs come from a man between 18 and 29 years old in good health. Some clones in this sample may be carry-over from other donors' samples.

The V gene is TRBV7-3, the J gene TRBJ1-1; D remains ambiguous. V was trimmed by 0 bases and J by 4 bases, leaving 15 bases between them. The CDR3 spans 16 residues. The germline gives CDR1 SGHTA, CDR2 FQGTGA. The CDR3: CASSLTPRSPGTEAFF. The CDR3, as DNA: TGTGCCAGCAGCTTAACCCCGCGGTCGCCAGGCACTGAAGCTTTCTTT.

The CDR3 nucleotides read TGCGCCAGCAGCTCGATAGCGGGGCACACAGATACGCAGTATTTT. Protein: CASSSIAGHTDTQYF. The rearrangement uses TRBV5-1 and TRBJ2-3; TRBD2 agrees at 8 bases. Germline lookup yields CDR1 SGHRS and CDR2 YFSETQ. CDR3 size: 15 residues. Trimming at V came to 3 bases and at J to 2 bases, leaving 5 bases not matched to a gene.

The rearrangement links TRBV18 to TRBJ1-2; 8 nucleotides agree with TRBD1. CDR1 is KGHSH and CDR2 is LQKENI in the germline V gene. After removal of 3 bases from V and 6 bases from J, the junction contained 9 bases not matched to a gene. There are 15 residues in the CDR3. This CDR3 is CASSPLGQAYDGYTF. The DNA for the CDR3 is TGTGCCAGCTCACCCCTGGGACAGGCCTACGATGGCTACACCTTC.

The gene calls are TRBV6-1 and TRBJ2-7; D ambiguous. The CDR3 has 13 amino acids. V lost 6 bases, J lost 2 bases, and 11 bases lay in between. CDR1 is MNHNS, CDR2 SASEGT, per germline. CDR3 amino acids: CASRETGTYEQYF. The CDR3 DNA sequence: TGTGCCAGCAGGGAGACTGGGACCTACGAGCAGTACTTC.

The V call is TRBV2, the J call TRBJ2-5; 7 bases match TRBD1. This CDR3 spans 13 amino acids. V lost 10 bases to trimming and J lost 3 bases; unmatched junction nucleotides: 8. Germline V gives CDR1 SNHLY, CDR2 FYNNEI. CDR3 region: CATTGTAKETQYF. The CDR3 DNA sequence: TGTGCCACCACCGGGACAGCCAAAGAGACCCAGTACTTC.

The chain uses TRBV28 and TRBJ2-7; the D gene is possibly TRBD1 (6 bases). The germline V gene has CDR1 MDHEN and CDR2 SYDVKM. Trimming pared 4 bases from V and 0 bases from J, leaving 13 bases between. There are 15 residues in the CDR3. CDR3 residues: CASSWGRGGSYEQYF. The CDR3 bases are TGTGCCAGCAGTTGGGGGCGAGGGGGCTCCTACGAGCAGTACTTC.

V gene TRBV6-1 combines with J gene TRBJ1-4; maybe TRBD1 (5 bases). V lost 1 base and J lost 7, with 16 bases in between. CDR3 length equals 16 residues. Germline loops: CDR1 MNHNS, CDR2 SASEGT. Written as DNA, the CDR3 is TGTGCCAGCAGTGAAGGCTGGGGGGGAGCTTCTGAAAAACTGTTTTTT. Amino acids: CASSEGWGGASEKLFF.

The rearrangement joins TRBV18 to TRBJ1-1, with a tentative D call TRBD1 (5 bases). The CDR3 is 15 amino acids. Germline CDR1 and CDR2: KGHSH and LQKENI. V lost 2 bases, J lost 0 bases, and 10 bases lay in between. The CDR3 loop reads CASSPGAGVNTEAFF. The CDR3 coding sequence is TGTGCCAGCTCACCAGGGGCCGGGGTGAACACTGAAGCTTTCTTT.